These 6 T cell receptor beta chains were sequenced from one sample in a study of control samples from healthy donors and cancer patients. The data were produced by immunoSEQ multiplex PCR, yet TCRdb's version contains in-frame clones alone and is incomplete. The table has some 130,000 clones, over 80% seen once. Material for sequencing was blood. Every receptor here comes from a woman aged 50 to 65 in good health.

This chain links TRBV30 with TRBJ1-6; D remains ambiguous. The CDR3 spans 16 residues. Per the germline V gene, CDR1 is GTSNPN and CDR2 is SVGIG (reference sequence). Trimming removed 0 bases from V and 5 bases from J, with 14 bases in between. DNA of the CDR3: TGTGCCTGGAGTGTGACGCCAGCCGCGAATAATTCACCCCTCCACTTT. Amino acids: CAWSVTPAANNSPLHF.

The J gene is TRBJ1-2, the V gene TRBV5-6; maybe TRBD1 (5 bases). The germline V gene has CDR1 SGHDT and CDR2 YYEEEE. This CDR3 contains 15 residues. The V end was cut by 3 bases, the J end by 7 bases, with 19 bases between. Here the CDR3 reads CASSWGIAGLGGYTF. DNA for the CDR3: TGTGCCAGCAGCTGGGGAATAGCAGGGCTGGGTGGCTACACCTTC.

The chain employs TRBV9 and TRBJ2-7, with D possibly TRBD2 on 6 matching bases. V was clipped by 4 bases and J by 0 bases, with 11 bases between them. The germline CDR1 and CDR2 sequences are SGDLS and YYNGEE. The CDR3 is 14 residues long. In nucleotides, the CDR3 is TGTGCCAGCAGCTTTAGCGGTGACTCCTACGAGCAGTACTTC. As protein: CASSFSGDSYEQYF.

The V gene is TRBV12-3 or TRBV12-4, the J gene TRBJ2-7; no clear D. The CDR3 sequence is 11 residues long. V gave up 5 bases and J gave up 3 bases, with 5 bases separating them. CDR3 protein: CASSPLYEQYF. The CDR3 DNA follows: TGTGCCAGCAGTCCCCTCTACGAGCAGTACTTC.

This chain connects TRBV25-1 to TRBJ1-2; D possibly corresponds to TRBD1 (6 bases). With 8 bases removed from V and 4 bases from J, the gap between germline ends came to 17 bases. Per germline, CDR1 MGHDK and CDR2 SYGVNS. The length of the CDR3 is 14 residues. The CDR3 bases are TGTGCCAGCGTGAGACAGGACCCCGGCTATGGCTACACCTTC. Its translation is CASVRQDPGYGYTF.

This clone has a single count. The V call is TRBV3-1 (or the pseudogene TRBV3-2), the J call TRBJ2-7; 7 bases fit TRBD1. CDR3 length: 14 residues. CDR1 is LGHDT, CDR2 YNNKEL, per germline (reference sequence). V lost 1 base and J lost 2; bases outside the gene matches: 2. The CDR3 reads CASSQAGGPYEQYF. For the CDR3, the DNA is TGTGCCAGCAGCCAAGCAGGGGGTCCCTACGAGCAGTACTTC.